This T cell receptor beta chain was sequenced during a study of blood T cell repertoires in COVID-19. This CDR3 region has 15 residues. CDR1 is LNHDA, CDR2 SQIVND, per germline (reference sequence). V lost 3 bases, J lost 4 bases, and 6 bases stayed unmatched. Using immunoSEQ multiplex PCR, the repertoire was profiled, and TCRdb retains in-frame clones only, with some absent. The table lists roughly 150,000 clones, about 84% of them singletons. The receptor was derived from a woman between 40 and 55 years old with acute COVID-19. Sample: PBMCs or T cells enriched from blood (not recorded which). The chain carries TRBV19 and TRBJ2-5, with 9 nucleotides matching TRBD2. The CDR3 protein is CASSMALAGSETQYF. DNA for the CDR3: TGTGCCAGTAGTATGGCGCTAGCGGGATCAGAGACCCAGTACTTC.